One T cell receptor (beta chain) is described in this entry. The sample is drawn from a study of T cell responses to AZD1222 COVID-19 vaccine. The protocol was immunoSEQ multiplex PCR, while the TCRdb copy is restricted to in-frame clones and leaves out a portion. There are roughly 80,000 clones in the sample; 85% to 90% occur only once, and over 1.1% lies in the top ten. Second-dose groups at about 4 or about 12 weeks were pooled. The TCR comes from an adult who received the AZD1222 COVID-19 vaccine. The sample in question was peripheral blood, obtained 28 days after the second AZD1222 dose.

DNA for the CDR3: TGCGCCAGCAGCCCCAGCCAGGGACGATTCTACGAGCAGTACTTC. It translates to CASSPSQGRFYEQYF. The chain combines TRBV5-1 with TRBJ2-7; D assignment may be TRBD1 or TRBD2 (5 bases each). This CDR3 is 15 amino acids long. CDR1 is SGHRS and CDR2 is YFSETQ in the germline V gene. V gave up 4 bases and J gave up 3 bases, with 17 bases separating them.